The 28 T cell receptor beta chains below were found in one sample sequenced in a study of cytomegalovirus exposure and HLA in healthy donors. The PCR employed 60 Vbeta primers together with 13 Jbeta primers. Method: immunoSEQ multiplex PCR; TCRdb's copy keeps in-frame clones and lacks some. The table lists some 110,000 clones, about 79% of them singletons. The sequenced sample consisted of PBMCs. The receptors were gathered from a man aged 55 to 70 in good health and CMV-seropositive.

The CDR3 bases are TGTGCCAGCAGCCCGACAGGGGGATTAGAGACCCAGTACTTC. It specifies CASSPTGGLETQYF. The genes are TRBV28 and TRBJ2-5, with 9 positions matching TRBD1. The CDR3 sequence is 14 residues long. The V gene end was trimmed by 6 bases and the J gene end by 4 bases; junction bases not matched to a gene: 6. Germline CDR1 reads MDHEN; CDR2 reads SYDVKM. Full variable domain (rest looked up from reference TRBV28 and TRBJ2-5): DVKVTQSSRYLVKRTGEKVFLECVQDMDHENMFWYRQDPGLGLRLIYFSYDVKMKEKGDIPEGYSVSREKKERFSLILESASTNQTSMYLCASSPTGGLETQYFGPGTRLLVL.

This clone appeared a few times. The rearrangement joins TRBV10-1 to TRBJ1-2, with 8 nucleotides matching TRBD1. This CDR3 has 15 amino acids. V was clipped by 3 bases and J by 3 bases; unmatched bases: 6. Germline CDR1 reads WNHNN; CDR2 reads SYGVQD (reference sequence). The CDR3 region has the DNA TGCGCCAGCAGTGACTCCTCGACAGGGGACTATGGCTACACCTTC. Its protein product is CASSDSSTGDYGYTF.

This sequence joins TRBV2 and TRBJ2-4; D might be TRBD1 (6 bases). Germline V gene lookup returns CDR1 SNHLY and CDR2 FYNNEI. V was clipped by 7 bases and J by 5 bases, with 15 bases between them. This CDR3 is built from 14 residues. CDR3 in DNA: TGTGCCAGCAAATCCGGAAACAGGGAAAACATTCAGTACTTC. Translating gives CASKSGNRENIQYF.

This clone was seen more than once but under ten times. CDR3 amino acids: CASSSGQGNSRGTEAFF. CDR3 DNA: TGTGCCAGTAGTTCCGGACAGGGAAACAGTAGAGGGACTGAAGCTTTCTTT. This rearrangement joins TRBV19 to TRBJ1-1, with 8 bases identical to TRBD1. The CDR3 covers 17 residues. Trimming cost V 5 bases and J 5 bases; bases outside gene matches: 16. Germline CDR1 LNHDA, CDR2 SQIVND (reference sequence).

The chain joins TRBV2 to TRBJ2-1; TRBD1 matches at 9 bases. CDR1 and CDR2 from the germline V gene are SNHLY and FYNNEI. J lost 6 bases, V lost 8 bases, and 8 bases had no gene match. This CDR3 region has 14 residues. Here the CDR3 reads CASRTGEGLNEQFF. The DNA of the CDR3 is TGTGCCAGCCGGACAGGGGAGGGCCTCAATGAGCAGTTCTTC.

The chain joins TRBV5-1 to TRBJ1-4; D remains unclear. This CDR3 contains 13 residues. Germline V CDR1 and CDR2: SGHRS, YFSETQ. V was pared by 1 base and J by 5 bases, with 6 bases between. This CDR3 is CASSLNWNEKLFF. DNA for the CDR3: TGCGCCAGCAGCTTGAACTGGAATGAAAAACTGTTTTTT.

The J gene is TRBJ1-4, the V gene TRBV5-5, with 10 positions matching TRBD1. Germline values: CDR1 SGHKS, CDR2 YYEKEE (reference sequence). The CDR3 totals 15 residues. V dropped 1 base and J dropped 5; count of bases not matched to a gene: 2. CDR3 in amino acids: CASSLPGQGNEKLFF. CDR3 nucleotides: TGTGCCAGCAGCTTGCCGGGACAGGGGAATGAAAAACTGTTTTTT. Full variable domain (missing parts from reference TRBV5-5 and TRBJ1-4): DAGVTQSPTHLIKTRGQQVTLRCSPISGHKSVSWYQQVLGQGPQFIFQYYEKEERGRGNFPDRFSARQFPNYSSELNVNALLLGDSALYLCASSLPGQGNEKLFFGSGTQLSVL.

J is TRBJ2-5 and V is TRBV27; a weak D match, TRBD2 (6 bases). The V and J ends lost 10 bases and 1 base respectively, with 31 bases between them. Per the germline V gene, CDR1 is MNHEY and CDR2 is SMNVEV (reference sequence). The CDR3 is made up of 19 amino acids. This CDR3 is CATADLPFSAGVTQETQYF. The DNA of the CDR3 is TGTGCCACAGCAGACCTCCCTTTCTCAGCGGGTGTCACCCAAGAGACCCAGTACTTC.

This chain joins TRBV6-5 and TRBJ1-2; 8 bases align to TRBD1. This CDR3 spans 14 amino acids. Germline V lookup: CDR1 MNHEY, CDR2 SVGAGI. V was pared by 2 bases and J by 4 bases, with 3 bases of the junction left unmatched. The CDR3 sequence is CASSYRDRFYGYTF. The CDR3 DNA sequence: TGTGCCAGCAGTTACCGGGACAGGTTCTATGGCTACACCTTC.

The chain links TRBV19 to TRBJ2-3; TRBD1 aligns across 8 bases. In germline, CDR1 is LNHDA, CDR2 SQIVND (reference sequence). The CDR3 contains 14 residues. After removal of 5 bases from V and 10 bases from J, the junction contained 11 bases not matched to a gene. The CDR3: CASSPGQGPLAQYF. As DNA, the CDR3 is TGTGCCAGTAGTCCCGGACAGGGCCCGCTGGCGCAGTATTTT. Full variable domain (missing parts from reference TRBV19 and TRBJ2-3): DGGITQSPKYLFRKEGQNVTLSCEQNLNHDAMYWYRQDPGQGLRLIYYSQIVNDFQKGDIAEGYSVSREKKESFPLTVTSAQKNPTAFYLCASSPGQGPLAQYFGPGTRLTVL.

In its sample, this clone was seen a few times. The chain joins TRBV15 to TRBJ2-3; no definite D call. The V gene lost 0 bases and the J gene lost 3 bases, with 7 bases spanning the gap. The germline V gene has CDR1 LNHNV and CDR2 YYDKDF (reference sequence). This CDR3 has 14 amino acids. The CDR3 loop reads CATSREYGTDTQYF. Written as DNA, the CDR3 is TGTGCCACCAGCAGAGAGTACGGGACAGATACGCAGTATTTT.

The chain links TRBV29-1 to TRBJ2-5; possibly TRBD1 for D (5 bases). The CDR3 sequence is 13 residues long. Deletions cut 2 bases from V and 1 base from J, with 8 bases between. From germline, CDR1 is SQVTM and CDR2 ANQGSEA. CDR3 in amino acids: CSVESRVQETQYF. The CDR3 nucleotides are TGCAGCGTTGAAAGCAGGGTCCAAGAGACCCAGTACTTC.

This clone was recorded at least ten times. The V gene is TRBV5-1, the J gene TRBJ2-1, with 9 bases lining up with TRBD2. With 2 bases clipped from V and 10 bases from J, the junction kept 4 bases outside the gene matches. The germline CDR1 and CDR2 sequences are SGHRS and YFSETQ. The CDR3 runs to 13 residues. This CDR3 is CASSFGLAREQFF. The DNA for the CDR3 is TGCGCCAGCAGCTTCGGACTAGCGCGGGAGCAGTTCTTC.

The CDR3 sequence: CASSRQGGELFF. CDR3 DNA sequence: TGTGCCAGCAGCCGACAAGGCGGGGAGCTGTTTTTT. The chain has TRBV11-2 and TRBJ2-2, with D unclear. The CDR3 runs to 12 residues. In germline, CDR1 is SGHAT, CDR2 FQNNGV. Between the trimmed V and J ends, which lost 5 bases and 7 bases, there was a span of 8 bases.

In this sample, this clone turned up a few times. The CDR3 region has the DNA TGTGCCAGCAGCCCGAATGGACAGGGAAGAGAAAAACTGTTTTTT. It is translated as CASSPNGQGREKLFF. This chain connects TRBV7-2 to TRBJ1-4; 8 bases align to TRBD1. In germline, CDR1 is SGHTA, CDR2 FQGNSA. Trimming removed 5 bases from V and 8 bases from J; junction bases left unmatched: 10. The CDR3 consists of 15 residues.

This chain uses TRBV6-4 with TRBJ1-1; TRBD1 might be the D (5 bases). This CDR3 is built from 13 residues. V dropped 3 bases and J dropped 8 bases, with 13 bases sitting between them. The V gene's germline CDR1 is MRHNA and CDR2 SNTAGT. Written as DNA, the CDR3 is TGTGCCAGCAGTGAGGGGCACCAACTAGAAGCTTTCTTT. Amino acids: CASSEGHQLEAFF.

V usage is TRBV5-6 and J usage is TRBJ2-3; D ambiguous. V was clipped by 0 bases and J by 2 bases, with 16 bases between them. This CDR3 contains 17 residues. The germline V gene has CDR1 SGHDT and CDR2 YYEEEE. Here the CDR3 DNA reads TGTGCCAGCAGCTTGGCCGAAGTGAGGCCCGCCACAGATACGCAGTATTTT. Protein sequence: CASSLAEVRPATDTQYF. The variable domain in full, with the rest retrieved from reference TRBV5-6 and TRBJ2-3, is DAGVTQSPTHLIKTRGQQVTLRCSPKSGHDTVSWYQQALGQGPQFIFQYYEEEERQRGNFPDRFSGHQFPNYSSELNVNALLLGDSALYLCASSLAEVRPATDTQYFGPGTRLTVL.

This clone has a handful of counts. The J gene is TRBJ2-2, the V gene TRBV4-2, with 7 bases identical to TRBD1. The CDR3 sequence is 16 residues long. With 0 bases clipped from V and 1 base from J, the junction kept 2 bases outside the gene matches. CDR1 is LGHNA and CDR2 is YNFKEQ in the germline V gene. CDR3 sequence reads: CASSQDWDRNTGELFF. The CDR3 DNA reads TGTGCCAGCAGCCAAGATTGGGACAGGAACACCGGGGAGCTGTTTTTT.

This clone has only one observation. The genes are TRBV7-6 and TRBJ2-1; tentatively, D is TRBD2 (6 bases). CDR3 length: 19 residues. Trimming left V 4 bases short and J 1 base short, with 23 bases between. Per germline, CDR1 SGHVS and CDR2 FNYEAQ. In DNA, the CDR3 is TGTGCCAGCAGCTCCGCTGGGTGGGGGGAGGTCGGGTCCTACAATGAGCAGTTCTTC. Amino acid sequence: CASSSAGWGEVGSYNEQFF.

The V and J genes are TRBV6-1 and TRBJ2-5, with TRBD1 identical over 9 bases. The ends lost 3 bases at V and 4 bases at J; junction bases unmatched: 3. The CDR3 spans 14 residues. The germline gives CDR1 MNHNS, CDR2 SASEGT. CDR3 protein: CASSEGQGGETQYF. CDR3 coding DNA: TGTGCCAGCAGTGAGGGACAGGGCGGAGAGACCCAGTACTTC.

The rearrangement joins TRBV7-2 to TRBJ2-7, with 7 bases matching TRBD1. Per the germline V gene, CDR1 is SGHTA and CDR2 is FQGNSA. Germline trimming cut 2 bases from V and 0 bases from J; bases unmatched to any gene: 4. The CDR3 is made up of 15 amino acids. For the CDR3, the DNA is TGTGCCAGCAGCTTAACTTCAGGGGGCTCCTACGAGCAGTACTTC. Encoded protein: CASSLTSGGSYEQYF.

V gene TRBV5-6 combines with J gene TRBJ2-4; no firm D call. The CDR3 has 17 residues. V was pared by 1 base and J by 0 bases, with 14 bases between. Germline loops: CDR1 SGHDT, CDR2 YYEEEE. The CDR3 DNA is TGTGCCAGCAGCTTGCTCGTGAACTTTCTAGCCAAAAACATTCAGTACTTC. Translating it yields CASSLLVNFLAKNIQYF.

J is TRBJ1-5 and V is TRBV6-6; TRBD1 aligns across 8 bases. CDR1 MNHNY and CDR2 SVGAGI come from the germline V gene (reference sequence). V lost 6 bases, J lost 8 bases, and 6 bases stayed unmatched. The CDR3 loop spans 13 amino acids. This CDR3 reads CASSGQGVEPQHF. CDR3 coding DNA: TGTGCCAGCAGCGGACAGGGTGTTGAGCCCCAGCATTTT.

V is TRBV30 and J is TRBJ1-6, with 7 positions matching TRBD1. Trimming cost V 4 bases and J 9 bases; bases outside gene matches: 12. Germline assignment: CDR1 GTSNPN and CDR2 SVGIG (reference sequence). CDR3 length equals 15 residues. CDR3 coding DNA: TGTGCCTGGACCCCCTTGACAGGGAATTCTTCACCCCTCCACTTT. Amino acid sequence: CAWTPLTGNSSPLHF.

This clone was counted between two and nine times. The rearrangement joins TRBV19 to TRBJ2-6, with D possibly TRBD2 on 6 matching bases. The CDR3 has 17 amino acids. The V gene's germline CDR1 is LNHDA and CDR2 SQIVND (reference sequence). Trimming took off 5 bases at V and 0 bases at J, with 14 bases between the two ends. In nucleotides, the CDR3 is TGTGCCAGTAGTCCGCAGGGACTTTTCTCTGGGGCCAACGTCCTGACTTTC. Translating it yields CASSPQGLFSGANVLTF.

The chain combines TRBV4-1 with TRBJ1-5; 7 bases match TRBD1. Germline V CDR1 and CDR2: MGHRA, YSYEKL. The V and J ends lost 0 bases and 7 bases, in that order; junction bases with no gene match: 9. The CDR3 consists of 16 residues. CDR3 sequence reads: CASSQEGSTGNQPQHF. The CDR3 DNA is TGCGCCAGCAGCCAAGAAGGGTCGACAGGGAACCAGCCCCAGCATTTT.

This chain connects TRBV2 to TRBJ2-7; 7 bases match TRBD1. The CDR3 is 14 residues long. J gave up 4 bases and V 1 base, and 4 bases lay outside the gene matches. Germline assignment: CDR1 SNHLY and CDR2 FYNNEI. The CDR3: CASSEVDREYEQYF. The CDR3, as DNA: TGTGCCAGCAGTGAAGTTGACAGGGAATACGAGCAGTACTTC.

V is TRBV29-1 and J is TRBJ1-5; 8 bases match TRBD1. Germline CDR1 reads SQVTM; CDR2 reads ANQGSEA. J was trimmed by 6 bases and V by 3 bases; bases with no gene match: 4. The CDR3 has 13 residues. The CDR3 bases are TGCAGCGTTGAGACACAGGGGGGTCAGCCCCAGCATTTT. This encodes CSVETQGGQPQHF.